The 12 T cell receptor beta chains below come from one sample, sequenced in a study of blood T cells in healthy people across ages. A sample-barcoded 5' primer and a J-beta primer mix were used in a second PCR of roughly 6 to 12 cycles. From the 5' RACE reads, TCRdb called clonotypes with MiXCR, one entry per CDR3 protein. This table holds approximately 800,000 distinct CDR3 sequences, 20% to 30% found once. These data were also filed under a second study, of T cells of mothers and their children.

Sequenced material: blood. The source is a boy aged 5-17 years in good health.

The chain combines TRBV2 with TRBJ2-2, with D perhaps TRBD1 or TRBD2 (5 bases each). V was shortened by 6 bases and J by 5 bases, with 16 bases between the two germline ends. CDR1 SNHLY and CDR2 FYNNEI come from the germline V gene. The CDR3 is made up of 15 amino acids. The CDR3 sequence: CASSWGGPRTGELFF. Written as DNA, the CDR3 is TGTGCCAGCAGCTGGGGCGGGCCGAGGACCGGGGAGCTGTTTTTT.

There are a few counts of this clonotype. The CDR3 sequence: CASSRDGSNQPQHF. The CDR3 DNA follows: TGTGCCAGCAGCCGGGACGGAAGCAATCAGCCCCAGCATTTT. The J gene is TRBJ1-5, the V gene TRBV7-9, with TRBD1 as a possible D gene (5 bases). CDR1 SEHNR and CDR2 FQNEAQ come from the germline V gene (reference sequence). V shed 5 bases and J shed 1 base, with 9 bases lying between them. The length of the CDR3 is 14 residues.

The chain recombines TRBV12-3 or TRBV12-4 with TRBJ2-7; the D gene is possibly TRBD1 (5 bases). Trimming took 1 base from V and 6 from J, leaving 16 bases between them. This CDR3 has 15 amino acids. The DNA for the CDR3 is TGTGCCAGCAGTTTAGGATTGACAGCTAGTAGCGAGCAGTACTTC. Its translation: CASSLGLTASSEQYF.

With regard to this clonotype: Because it lacks the conserved phenylalanine or tryptophan at the end, this CDR3 is likely a read error. CDR3 bases: TGTGCCATCAGTGAGAGGGGCGTCGGTAAGACCCAGTACCTC. Its protein product is CAISERGVGKTQYL. The J gene is TRBJ2-5, the V gene TRBV10-3; D is possibly TRBD1 (5 bases). CDR1 and CDR2 from the germline V gene are ENHRY and SYGVKD. V lost 2 bases, J lost 6 bases, and 13 bases lay in between. The CDR3 contains 14 residues.

This chain links TRBV7-2 with TRBJ2-7; TRBD2 matches at 10 bases. Germline CDR1 SGHTA, CDR2 FQGNSA. Trimming took 5 bases from V and 0 from J; bases not matched to a gene: 10. This CDR3 comprises 17 residues. The chain's CDR3 is CASSTSYSGGLSYEQYF. CDR3 bases: TGTGCCAGCAGCACATCCTATAGCGGGGGGCTCTCCTACGAGCAGTACTTC.

The chain is built from TRBV7-2 and TRBJ2-2; weak D call: TRBD2 (6 bases). Germline CDR1 SGHTA, CDR2 FQGNSA. V lost 4 bases, J lost 2 bases, and 11 bases lay in between. This CDR3 is 15 amino acids long. The CDR3 loop is CASSSRDSNTGELFF. In nucleotides, the CDR3 is TGTGCCAGCAGCTCCCGGGACTCCAACACCGGGGAGCTGTTTTTT.

Here the CDR3 DNA reads TGCAGTGCTAGCTGGACTAGCGGGGGCAATGAGCAGTTCTTC. Amino acid sequence: CSASWTSGGNEQFF. The chain carries TRBV20-1 and TRBJ2-1; TRBD2 matches 13 bases. Germline V gives CDR1 DFQATT, CDR2 SNEGSKA (reference sequence). The CDR3 spans 14 residues. After removal of 3 bases from V and 6 bases from J, the junction contained 2 bases not matched to a gene.

A remark on this clonotype: One end of the junction does not line up with germline, which may come from a read error. The CDR3 region is CASSTQGAPVNTEASF. The CDR3 DNA reads TGTGCCAGCTCAACTCAGGGGGCGCCTGTGAACACTGAAGCTTCCTTT. The V call is TRBV18, the J call TRBJ1-1; 8 positions agree with TRBD1. Per germline, CDR1 KGHSH and CDR2 LQKENI. The CDR3 consists of 16 residues.

The chain couples TRBV12-3 or TRBV12-4 to TRBJ2-4, with 7 bases fitting TRBD1. The trim removed 6 bases at V and 6 bases at J, leaving 8 bases unmatched. This CDR3 region has 14 residues. CDR3 nucleotide sequence: TGTGCCAGCAGGATACAGGGGATAGGAAACATTCAGTACTTC. This gives the protein CASRIQGIGNIQYF.

This clonotype was counted a few times. The chain employs TRBV30 and TRBJ2-3; 11 bases align to TRBD2. This CDR3 is 15 amino acids long. Germline-derived CDR1 and CDR2 are GTSNPN and SVGIG (reference sequence). The junction had 3 bases not matched to a gene; V was cut back by 1 base and J by 3 bases. The CDR3 reads CAWSALAGETDTQYF. The CDR3 DNA is TGTGCCTGGAGTGCACTAGCGGGGGAGACAGATACGCAGTATTTT.

This clonotype was observed a few times. V and J are TRBV6-5 and TRBJ2-1; 8 positions match TRBD1. CDR3 length: 14 amino acids. Germline values: CDR1 MNHEY, CDR2 SVGAGI. Unmatched junction bases numbered 9, after V lost 6 bases and J lost 8 bases. CDR3 in amino acids: CASSPRQGRHEQFF. The CDR3 DNA reads TGTGCCAGCAGCCCCCGACAGGGGCGGCATGAGCAGTTCTTC.

This clonotype was seen a handful of times. The rearrangement uses TRBV7-3 and TRBJ2-5; D may be TRBD1 (7 bases). The germline gives CDR1 SGHTA, CDR2 FQGTGA. V was pared by 1 base and J by 3 bases, with 27 bases between. The CDR3 length is 20 residues. CDR3 in amino acids: CASSLKSWRGHGPNEETQYF. CDR3 sequence (DNA): TGTGCCAGCAGCTTAAAATCGTGGAGGGGGCACGGACCTAATGAAGAGACCCAGTACTTC.